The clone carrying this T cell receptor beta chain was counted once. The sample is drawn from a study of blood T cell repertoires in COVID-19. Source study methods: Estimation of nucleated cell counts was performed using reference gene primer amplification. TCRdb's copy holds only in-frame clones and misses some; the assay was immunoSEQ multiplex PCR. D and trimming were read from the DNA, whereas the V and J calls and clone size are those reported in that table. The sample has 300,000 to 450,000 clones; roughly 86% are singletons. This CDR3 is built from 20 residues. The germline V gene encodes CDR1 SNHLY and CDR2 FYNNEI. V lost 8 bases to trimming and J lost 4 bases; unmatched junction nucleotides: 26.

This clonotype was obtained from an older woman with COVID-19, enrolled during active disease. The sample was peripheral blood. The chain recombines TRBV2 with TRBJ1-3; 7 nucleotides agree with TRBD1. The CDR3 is CASLGPGQAKLVFLGNTIYF. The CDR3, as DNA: TGTGCCAGCCTTGGACCAGGACAGGCGAAGTTAGTGTTTCTGGGAAACACCATATATTTT.